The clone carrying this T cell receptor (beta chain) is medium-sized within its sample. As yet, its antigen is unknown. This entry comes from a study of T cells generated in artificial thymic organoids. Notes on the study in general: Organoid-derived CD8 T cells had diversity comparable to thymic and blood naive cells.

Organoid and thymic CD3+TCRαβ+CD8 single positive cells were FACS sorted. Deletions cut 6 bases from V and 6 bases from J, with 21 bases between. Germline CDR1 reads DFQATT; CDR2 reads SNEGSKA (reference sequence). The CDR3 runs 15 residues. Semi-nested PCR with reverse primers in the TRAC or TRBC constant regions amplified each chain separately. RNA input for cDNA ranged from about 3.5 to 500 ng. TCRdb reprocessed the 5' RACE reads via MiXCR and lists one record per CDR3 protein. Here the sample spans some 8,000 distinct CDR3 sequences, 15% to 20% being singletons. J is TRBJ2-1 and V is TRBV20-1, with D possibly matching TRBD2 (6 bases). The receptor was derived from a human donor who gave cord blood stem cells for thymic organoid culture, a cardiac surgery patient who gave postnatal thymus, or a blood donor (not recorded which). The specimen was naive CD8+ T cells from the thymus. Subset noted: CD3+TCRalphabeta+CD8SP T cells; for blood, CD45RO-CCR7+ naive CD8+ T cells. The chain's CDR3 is CSALSGIPGGNEQFF. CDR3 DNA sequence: TGCAGTGCCCTCAGCGGTATCCCCGGGGGCAATGAGCAGTTCTTC.